A selection of T cell receptor beta chains follows, all from one sample in a study of T-cell reconstitution after alpha-beta-depleted transplantation in children. TCRdb analysed the PCR reads with MiXCR anew, one entry per CDR3 protein. The sample holds a few hundred thousand distinct CDR3 sequences, around 25% seen once. The material was PBMCs, mostly from graft donor cells, obtained 180 days after TCRalphabeta/CD19-depleted stem cell transplant. These TCRs come from a male patient younger than 18 who had a stem cell transplant for acute lymphoblastic leukemia, so the T cells may come from the graft donor. The CDR3 runs from the conserved cysteine through the conserved F or W. The D gene is left open where the match is weak. Clone size is shown for a subset of rows, as once, few, many or a class of expanded clone.

j_call d_call clone_size v_call cdr3_aa cdr3_nt
TRBJ2-7 - - TRBV7-3 CASSRTASYEQYF TGTGCCAGCAGCCGGACAGCCTCCTACGAGCAGTACTTC
TRBJ2-7 - few TRBV7-2 CASSSRAASYEQYF TGTGCCAGCAGCTCTCGGGCAGCATCCTACGAGCAGTACTTC
TRBJ2-6 TRBD2 few TRBV10-3 CARGLAGGAGANVLTF TGTGCCAGAGGACTAGCGGGAGGGGCTGGGGCCAACGTCCTGACTTTC
TRBJ2-1 TRBD2 few TRBV10-3 CAIRGLAGGIPYNEQFF TGTGCCATCAGGGGACTAGCGGGAGGGATCCCCTACAATGAGCAGTTCTTC
TRBJ2-1 - few TRBV7-3 CASSLVGNRYNEQFF TGTGCCAGCAGCTTGGTCGGGAATAGGTACAATGAGCAGTTCTTC
TRBJ2-7 TRBD1 few TRBV15 CATSRDKGASWYEQYF TGTGCCACCAGCAGAGATAAGGGGGCAAGTTGGTACGAGCAGTACTTC
TRBJ2-4 TRBD1 few TRBV5-1 CASSSWGQGKNIQYF TGCGCCAGCAGCTCCTGGGGACAGGGGAAAAACATTCAGTACTTC
TRBJ2-3 TRBD2 - TRBV6-5 CASSYVAGGPTDTQYF TGTGCCAGCAGTTACGTCGCGGGAGGGCCTACAGATACGCAGTATTTT
TRBJ1-2 - - TRBV6-5 CASSYELFTGMEYGYTF TGTGCCAGCAGTTACGAACTTTTTACAGGGATGGAGTACGGCTACACCTTC
TRBJ2-3 - few TRBV6-5 CASSYIGGTDTQYF TGTGCCAGCAGTTACATCGGAGGCACAGATACGCAGTATTTT
TRBJ1-1 TRBD1 - TRBV5-1 CASSPWDRGLSEAFF TGCGCCAGCAGCCCTTGGGACAGGGGGCTTTCGGAAGCTTTCTTT
TRBJ2-7 TRBD2 - TRBV4-1 CASSQDGAGGRYEQYF TGCGCCAGCAGCCAAGATGGGGCGGGAGGACGCTACGAGCAGTACTTC
TRBJ2-3 TRBD2 few TRBV28 CASSLLAGGPGDTQYF TGTGCCAGCAGTCTTTTAGCGGGAGGGCCGGGAGATACGCAGTATTTT
TRBJ1-5 - few TRBV7-6 CASSPGQPGQPQHF TGTGCCAGCAGCCCCGGACAACCCGGCCAGCCCCAGCATTTT
TRBJ2-7 TRBD2 - TRBV6-1 CASSVLAGPGLSEQYF TGTGCCAGCAGCGTACTAGCGGGTCCAGGTCTTTCCGAGCAGTACTTC
TRBJ1-1 - - TRBV12-5 CASGFAPNTEALF TGTGCTAGTGGTTTCGCCCCGAACACTGAAGCTCTCTTT
TRBJ2-1 TRBD2 - TRBV6-2/TRBV6-3 CASSWFNPVGLAPGLYGSYNEQFF TGTGCCAGCAGTTGGTTTAACCCGGTAGGACTAGCGCCAGGTTTATATGGCTCCTACAATGAGCAGTTCTTC
TRBJ2-4 - few TRBV29-1 CSVDRIKNIQYF TGCAGCGTTGACAGAATAAAAAACATTCAGTACTTC
TRBJ2-3 TRBD2 - TRBV7-8 CASSLPRTAREGRTDTQYF TGTGCCAGCAGCTTACCCCGGACTGCGCGGGAGGGCCGCACAGATACGCAGTATTTT
TRBJ2-2 TRBD1 few TRBV12-3/TRBV12-4 CASLRGRHTGELFF TGTGCCAGTCTCAGGGGGCGCCACACCGGGGAGCTGTTTTTT
TRBJ2-2 TRBD2 few TRBV20-1 CSADRLAGAGELFF TGCAGTGCTGACAGACTAGCGGGCGCCGGGGAGCTGTTTTTT
TRBJ2-7 - few TRBV12-5 CASGSSTSTYEQYF TGTGCTAGTGGTTCATCGACAAGTACCTACGAGCAGTACTTC
TRBJ1-5 - few TRBV12-3/TRBV12-4 CASSIRRYSNQPQHF TGTGCCAGCAGTATACGGCGATATAGCAATCAGCCCCAGCATTTT
TRBJ2-7 - few TRBV5-5 CASSPGTYWPYEQYF TGTGCCAGCAGCCCCGGGACTTATTGGCCCTACGAGCAGTACTTC
TRBJ2-3 - - TRBV5-1 CASSLQQTDTQYF TGCGCCAGCAGCCTGCAACAGACAGATACGCAGTATTTT
TRBJ2-7 TRBD1 few TRBV5-5 CASRQSTGAPYEQYF TGTGCCAGCAGACAATCAACAGGGGCCCCCTACGAGCAGTACTTC
TRBJ2-7 - few TRBV27 CASSLSIQGGEQYF TGTGCCAGCAGTTTATCGATTCAAGGGGGAGAGCAGTACTTC
TRBJ2-7 - few TRBV12-3/TRBV12-4 CASSLRQTYEQYF TGTGCCAGCAGTTTGCGGCAGACCTACGAGCAGTACTTC
TRBJ1-1 TRBD1 many TRBV5-1 CASSTGGAGTEAFF TGCGCCAGCAGCACAGGGGGCGCGGGAACTGAAGCTTTCTTT
TRBJ2-4 - - TRBV29-1 CSVDAGKNIQYF TGCAGCGTTGATGCAGGGAAAAACATTCAGTACTTC
TRBJ1-2 TRBD1 few TRBV20-1 CSINGQGQEHYGYTF TGCAGTATCAATGGACAGGGGCAAGAGCACTATGGCTACACCTTC
TRBJ1-2 TRBD1 many TRBV6-5 CASSYSRQGGGWGYTF TGTGCCAGCAGTTACTCGAGACAGGGTGGGGGTTGGGGCTACACCTTC
TRBJ2-3 - once TRBV10-2 CASSELGRTDTQYF TGCGCCAGCAGTGAGTTAGGACGCACAGATACGCAGTATTTT
TRBJ1-2 - - TRBV7-9 CASSLNLPINYGYTF TGTGCCAGCAGCTTAAACCTACCCATCAACTATGGCTACACCTTC
TRBJ2-2 TRBD2 few TRBV20-1 CSARGTSGRTGELFF TGCAGTGCTAGGGGGACTAGCGGGAGGACCGGGGAGCTGTTTTTT
TRBJ2-4 - - TRBV10-3 CAISEWPVLDKNIQYF TGTGCCATCAGTGAGTGGCCAGTACTCGACAAAAACATTCAGTACTTC
TRBJ2-3 - - TRBV7-9 CASSIFLALFTDTQYF TGTGCCAGCAGCATCTTTCTAGCGCTATTCACAGATACGCAGTATTTT
TRBJ2-2 - few TRBV11-2 CASSLGVRLNTGELFF TGTGCCAGCAGCTTAGGGGTTCGTCTGAACACCGGGGAGCTGTTTTTT
TRBJ2-1 - many TRBV6-2/TRBV6-3 CASSYPPLGRQFF TGTGCCAGCAGTTACCCCCCTCTAGGAAGGCAGTTCTTC
TRBJ1-5 TRBD1 - TRBV27 CASSLRDRNQPQHF TGTGCCAGCAGTTTACGGGACAGAAATCAGCCCCAGCATTTT
TRBJ2-7 - few TRBV4-1 CASSERATESSYEQYF TGCGCCAGCAGCGAAAGGGCCACGGAAAGCTCCTACGAGCAGTACTTC
TRBJ2-7 TRBD1 few TRBV10-3 CAISTGGTYEQYF TGTGCCATCAGTACAGGGGGCACCTACGAGCAGTACTTC
TRBJ1-2 - - TRBV19 CATLGGRIYGYTF TGTGCCACCCTCGGGGGGCGCATCTATGGCTACACCTTC
TRBJ2-5 - few TRBV3-1 CASSQDRRSGTQYF TGTGCCAGCAGCCAAGATCGTAGGTCTGGGACCCAGTACTTC
TRBJ2-7 TRBD2 few TRBV20-1 CSAKRVLAEGEYF TGCAGTGCTAAGAGGGTACTAGCGGAGGGGGAGTACTTC
TRBJ2-3 - - TRBV12-3/TRBV12-4 CASSLRRALTDTQYF TGTGCCAGCAGTTTAAGGAGGGCCCTCACAGATACGCAGTATTTT
TRBJ2-5 - few TRBV5-1 CASSSRTAGWGQETQYF TGCGCCAGCAGCTCACGAACGGCAGGCTGGGGCCAAGAGACCCAGTACTTC
TRBJ2-1 - few TRBV4-2 CASSQDAAYNEQFF TGTGCCAGCAGCCAAGACGCAGCATACAATGAGCAGTTCTTC
TRBJ1-5 - - TRBV20-1 CSARGRLGHQPQHF TGCAGTGCTAGAGGGCGTTTAGGCCATCAGCCCCAGCATTTT
TRBJ2-1 - few TRBV10-2 CASSGAGSNDEQFF TGCGCCAGCAGTGGTGCCGGGAGCAACGATGAGCAGTTCTTC
TRBJ2-1 - many TRBV5-1 CASSLTDNEQFF TGCGCCAGCAGCTTAACGGACAATGAGCAGTTCTTC
TRBJ2-1 - - TRBV25-1 CASSLSVGRTRGQFF TGTGCCAGCAGCCTTAGCGTGGGCCGGACCCGGGGGCAGTTCTTC
TRBJ2-7 TRBD1 - TRBV25-1 CASSWGTGNPYEQYF TGTGCCAGCAGTTGGGGGACAGGGAACCCCTACGAGCAGTACTTC
TRBJ2-5 - - TRBV3-1 CASSQGSGRRETQYF TGTGCCAGCAGCCAAGGAAGTGGGCGCCGGGAGACCCAGTACTTC